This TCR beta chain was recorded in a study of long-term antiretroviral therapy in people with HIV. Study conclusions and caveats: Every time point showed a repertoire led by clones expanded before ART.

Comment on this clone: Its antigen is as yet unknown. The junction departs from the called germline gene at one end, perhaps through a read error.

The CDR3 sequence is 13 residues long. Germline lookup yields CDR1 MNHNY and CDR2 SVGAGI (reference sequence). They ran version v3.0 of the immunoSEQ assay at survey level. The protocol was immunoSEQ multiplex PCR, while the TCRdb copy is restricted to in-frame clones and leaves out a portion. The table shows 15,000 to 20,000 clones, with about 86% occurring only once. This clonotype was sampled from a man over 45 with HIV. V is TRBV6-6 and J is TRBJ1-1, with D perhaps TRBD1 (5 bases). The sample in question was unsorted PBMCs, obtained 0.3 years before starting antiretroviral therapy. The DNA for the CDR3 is TGTGCCAGCGTGCGGGGCCTGAACGCTGAAGCTTTCTTT. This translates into CASVRGLNAEAFF.